This T cell receptor (beta chain) was sequenced for a study of CD8 T cells in Susac syndrome (dated 2019 in TCRdb). Context from the whole study: Of the Susac syndrome patients who were sequenced, roughly eight were in clinical remission while more than five had clinically active disease. Repertoire sequencing was used to test whether CD8+ T cell activation and differentiation in Susac syndrome was antigen driven. At blood withdrawal, Susac syndrome patients were either therapy-naive, taking corticosteroids (in some cases with IVIg as well), or taking IVIg alone.

Peripheral blood CD8+ and CD4+ T cells from healthy donors, Susac syndrome patients and multiple sclerosis patients were profiled by high-throughput TCR beta sequencing. Susac syndrome patients met recently defined diagnostic criteria for definite or probable disease. Bulk CD8+ and CD4+ T cells were purified magnetically by negative isolation, whereas CD8+ TEMRA cells were enriched by FACS. Blood was drawn into EDTA tubes, processed within 24 hours, and PBMCs were isolated by density gradient centrifugation. PBMCs destined for TCR sequencing were cryopreserved in liquid nitrogen and later thawed in a 37 °C water bath. A purity of at least 90% was achieved for sorted or isolated CD4+, CD8+ and CD8+ TEMRA cells. The investigation overall reported the following: In the CD4+ T cell repertoire of Susac syndrome patients, clonal expansion was not detected. The TCR sequencing and HLA analysis was acknowledged to have included a relatively small number of individuals.

The CDR3 runs 17 amino acids, cysteine and phenylalanine included. Solely the CDR3 DNA is kept, with 51 bases framed from the first base. CDR1 and CDR2 were assigned from the germline V gene (reference sequence) as SEHNR and FQNEAQ. Germline trimming: 6 bases from V, 0 bases from J; junction bases outside gene matches: 11. Turning to this clonotype: The target of this receptor is not known. Base qualities are not recorded, but no much larger clone differs from it by a single base.

RNA was extracted using the RNeasy kit, and about 0.5 to 1 ug of the RNA was reverse transcribed with random hexamers. TCR beta CDR3 regions were amplified with the immunoSEQ multiplex PCR assay covering 54 Vbeta and 13 Jbeta segments. Bias from PCR amplification was corrected by using a synthetic template baseline for primer optimization and for computational correction. Regarding the original processing steps: Reads were annotated to V, D and J genes per IMGT and analyzed with immunoSEQ Analyzer, keeping only productive sequences. To calculate clonality, Shannon entropy was normalized by log2 of the number of productive unique sequences and then subtracted from one. For each patient and control, public and private clones were evaluated within the 100 most prevalent clones. Susac-specific clones were defined as absent from healthy and MS cohorts, over a thousand published viral clones and other ImmuneACCESS disease sequences. TCRdb redid the processing of the public reads, applying fastp at Q25 and MiXCR, and retained in-frame beta chains. Rows merge per CDR3 protein into single entries with the most common DNA and genes. These V and J calls originate from TCRdb's pipeline instead of the authors' own analysis. The sample data list about 240,000 distinct CDR3 sequences, and 90% to 97% of these were observed just once. 0.1% of the sample comes from the top ten.

The chain was built from TRBV7-9 and TRBJ2-4; 7 bases in between match TRBD1. The TCR sequence derives from a human donor with Susac syndrome. Sequences were obtained from CD4+ T cells from PBMCs. CDR3 loop: CASRPFRDSLAKNIQYF. The DNA sequence is as follows: TGTGCCAGCAGGCCGTTCCGGGACAGCTTAGCCAAAAACATTCAGTACTTC. Supplemented by the reference TRBV7-9 and TRBJ2-4 proteins around the CDR3, the complete variable domain is DTGVSQNPRHKITKRGQNVTFRCDPISEHNRLYWYRQTLGQGPEFLTYFQNEAQLEKSRLLSDRFSAERPKGSFSTLEIQRTEQGDSAMYLCASRPFRDSLAKNIQYFGAGTRLSVL.